This is a list of T cell receptor beta chains from one sample in a study of technical replicates of blood from a few donors. Sequencing was performed with immunoSEQ multiplex PCR; in TCRdb, only in-frame clones are kept and a portion is missing. The sample has 75,000 to 95,000 clones; over 80% are singletons. The sequenced material came from T cells isolated from PBMCs. The origin of the receptors is a human donor in good health. Both conserved end residues are trimmed from each CDR3. Each record gives: D gene, J gene, V gene, CDR3 protein. D genes are given only for firm matches.

NA,TRBJ2-7,TRBV18,ASSLGRRSLEQY
TRBD1,TRBJ1-6,TRBV15,ATSRATIGTALH
NA,TRBJ2-3,TRBV6-5,ASSYSLSTDTQY
NA,TRBJ2-3,TRBV27,ASSFEVAADTQY
TRBD1,TRBJ1-5,TRBV19,ASSLGQSNQPQH
NA,TRBJ2-1,TRBV18,ASSPNSYNEQF
NA,TRBJ2-1,TRBV30,AWTRTAGEQF
TRBD1,TRBJ1-2,TRBV6-1,ASWTGYGYT
NA,TRBJ2-7,TRBV2,ASRARDTEYGYEQY
TRBD2,TRBJ2-7,TRBV19,ASSSGTRNEQY
NA,TRBJ2-7,TRBV29-1,SAQGNGEQY
TRBD2,TRBJ2-3,TRBV5-1,ASTPGGLDTQY
NA,TRBJ1-2,TRBV10-2,ASSELEGGTGGYT
NA,TRBJ1-1,TRBV5-1,ASSPGTSPEAF
TRBD2,TRBJ2-3,TRBV6-1,ASSDRAGETDTQY
NA,TRBJ2-4,TRBV19,ASSSTLRGNIQY
TRBD1,TRBJ2-7,TRBV7-8,ASSPGTGGSYEQY
NA,TRBJ1-1,TRBV6-5,ASSYSLTGNTEAF
TRBD2,TRBJ2-1,TRBV5-1,ASSLALAGGYEQF
NA,TRBJ2-7,TRBV27,ASSLTSLSDISYEQY
NA,TRBJ2-7,TRBV28,ASSPMDNGHEQY
TRBD1,TRBJ1-2,TRBV2,ASSGVTGGDSGLNGYT
NA,TRBJ1-2,TRBV5-1,ASSPQGPGGYT
NA,TRBJ2-3,TRBV30,AWSGIGGGEDTQY
NA,TRBJ2-3,TRBV5-1,ASSLFPQDTQY
NA,TRBJ2-7,TRBV6-5,ASSTLSDGAYEQY